Shown below are 3 T cell receptor beta chains from a single sample sequenced in a study of control samples from healthy donors and cancer patients. Sequencing was performed with immunoSEQ multiplex PCR; in TCRdb, only in-frame clones are kept and a portion is missing. The data contain 150,000 to 200,000 clones, 80% to 95% of them singletons. Sequenced: blood. The receptor set was obtained from a woman in her 30s in good health.

The rearrangement uses TRBV7-2 and TRBJ1-2; D may be TRBD1 (6 bases). CDR1 and CDR2 from the germline V gene are SGHTA and FQGNSA. V lost 5 bases and J lost 5, with 18 bases in between. The CDR3 consists of 15 residues. CDR3: CASSPRSQGYYGYTF. For the CDR3, the DNA is TGTGCCAGCAGCCCAAGAAGTCAGGGGTATTATGGCTACACCTTC.

The chain is built from TRBV5-8 and TRBJ1-2; TRBD1 might be the D (6 bases). Trimming shortened V by 2 bases and J by 6 bases, and 14 bases separated the two germline ends. CDR3 length: 14 residues. Germline-derived CDR1 and CDR2 are SGHTS and YDEGEE. The CDR3 region is CASSFGGRRDGYTF. The CDR3 DNA reads TGTGCCAGCAGCTTTGGGGGCCGTCGGGATGGCTACACCTTC. The complete variable domain, with remaining parts taken from reference TRBV5-8 and TRBJ1-2, reads EAGVTQSPTHLIKTRGQQATLRCSPISGHTSVYWYQQALGLGLQFLLWYDEGEERNRGNFPPRFSGRQFPNYSSELNVNALELEDSALYLCASSFGGRRDGYTFGSGTRLTVV.

The rearrangement links TRBV19 to TRBJ1-4; D is unresolved. This CDR3 has 12 residues. Germline V CDR1 and CDR2: LNHDA, SQIVND (reference sequence). Trimming pared 4 bases from V and 8 bases from J, leaving 8 bases between. The CDR3 spells CASSTTEEKLFF. Written as DNA, the CDR3 is TGTGCCAGTAGTACCACAGAGGAAAAACTGTTTTTT.